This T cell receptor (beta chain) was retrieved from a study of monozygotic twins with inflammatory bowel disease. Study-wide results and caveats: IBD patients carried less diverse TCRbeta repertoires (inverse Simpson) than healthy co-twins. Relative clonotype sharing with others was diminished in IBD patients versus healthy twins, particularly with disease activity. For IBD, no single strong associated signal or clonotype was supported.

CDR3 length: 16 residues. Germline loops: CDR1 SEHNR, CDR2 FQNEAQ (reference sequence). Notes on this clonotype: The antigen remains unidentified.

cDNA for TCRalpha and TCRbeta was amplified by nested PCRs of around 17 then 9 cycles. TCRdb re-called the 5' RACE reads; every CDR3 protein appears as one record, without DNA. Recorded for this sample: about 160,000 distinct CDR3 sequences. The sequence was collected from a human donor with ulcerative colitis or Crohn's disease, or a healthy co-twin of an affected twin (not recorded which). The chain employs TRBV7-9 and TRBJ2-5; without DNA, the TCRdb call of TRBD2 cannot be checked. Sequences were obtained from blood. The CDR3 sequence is CASSLVVLAVQETQYF.